Each of the 8 T cell receptor beta chains below was sequenced from the same sample in a study of shared clonotypes between healthy human individuals (dated by TCRdb to the early 2020s). The library was produced with the immunoSEQ multiplex PCR assay. Imported from immuneACCESS, the table was reduced by TCRdb to in-frame sequences with V and J called. These copies leave out some clones; in studies compared against another copy, an unresolved V gene accounts for under half, and the cause of the remainder is not known. In this sample the table shows under 650,000 clones, about 95% of which occur a single time. The ten largest clones capture approximately 0.06% of the sample. Sample: naive CD4+ T cells sorted from blood. The cell subset or site label corresponds to: CD45RA+ positively selected. These receptors originate from a woman aged 25 to 45 in good health.

The sample holds one count of this clone. The same CDR3 also results from other DNA sequences found in this sample. The rearrangement joins TRBV18 to TRBJ2-7; the D is unclear. Germline V lookup: CDR1 KGHSH, CDR2 LQKENI. V gave up 3 bases and J gave up 4 bases, with 7 bases separating them. There are 12 residues in the CDR3. CDR3 nucleotides: TGTGCCAGCTCACCGTCGTTATACGAGCAGTACTTC. It yields the protein CASSPSLYEQYF.

V and J are TRBV2 and TRBJ2-7; TRBD2 agrees at 13 bases. The CDR3 totals 16 residues. Germline V gene data show CDR1 as SNHLY and CDR2 as FYNNEI. V lost 8 bases, J lost 3 bases, and 10 bases stayed unmatched. CDR3 loop: CASSALGLAGFYEQYF. The CDR3 bases are TGTGCCAGCTCAGCCCTGGGACTAGCGGGATTCTACGAGCAGTACTTC.

V gene TRBV5-5 combines with J gene TRBJ2-7; tentatively, D is TRBD1 (6 bases). V was cut by 5 bases and J by 0 bases, with 24 bases left in between. The CDR3 is made up of 18 amino acids. From germline, CDR1 is SGHKS and CDR2 YYEKEE (reference sequence). The CDR3 sequence is CASRSDYVLLGASYEQYF. In DNA, the CDR3 is TGTGCCAGCAGGTCTGACTACGTCCTTTTGGGGGCCTCCTACGAGCAGTACTTC. The full variable domain, its missing parts supplied by reference TRBV5-5 and TRBJ2-7, is DAGVTQSPTHLIKTRGQQVTLRCSPISGHKSVSWYQQVLGQGPQFIFQYYEKEERGRGNFPDRFSARQFPNYSSELNVNALLLGDSALYLCASRSDYVLLGASYEQYFGPGTRLTVT.

The rearrangement links TRBV19 to TRBJ2-1, with 10 nucleotides matching TRBD1. The CDR3 totals 13 residues. V shed 6 bases, J shed 7 bases, and the junction held 3 bases outside the gene matches. The germline V gene encodes CDR1 LNHDA and CDR2 SQIVND (reference sequence). The CDR3 region is CASSRTGGNEQFF. The CDR3 bases are TGTGCCAGTAGCCGGACAGGGGGAAATGAGCAGTTCTTC.

The CDR3 nucleotides read TGTGCCTGGGATAAGGACAGGGCTAGCAATCAGCCCCAGCATTTT. Protein: CAWDKDRASNQPQHF. The chain has TRBV30 and TRBJ1-5, with 8 bases fitting TRBD1. This CDR3 has 15 amino acids. V shed 5 bases, J shed 0 bases, and the junction held 6 bases outside the gene matches. Germline CDR1 is GTSNPN and CDR2 is SVGIG (reference sequence). Variable domain in full (rest from reference TRBV30 and TRBJ1-5): SQTIHQWPATLVQPVGSPLSLECTVEGTSNPNLYWYRQAAGRGLQLLFYSVGIGQISSEVPQNLSASRPQDRQFILSSKKLLLSDSGFYLCAWDKDRASNQPQHFGDGTRLSIL.

The chain uses TRBV10-1 and TRBJ1-1; maybe TRBD1 (5 bases). The CDR3 consists of 13 residues. Trimming stripped 1 base from V and 8 bases from J, with 11 bases between. Germline CDR1 and CDR2: WNHNN and SYGVQD (reference sequence). In DNA, the CDR3 is TGCGCCAGCAGTGAGTTCCTTTCAGGGGAAGCTTTCTTT. Translation: CASSEFLSGEAFF.

The V gene is TRBV25-1, the J gene TRBJ1-2; no firm D call. V lost 4 bases and J 8 bases, leaving 11 bases between the germline ends. The length of the CDR3 is 12 residues. The germline V gene encodes CDR1 MGHDK and CDR2 SYGVNS. The chain's CDR3 is CASSGTSTGYTF. For the CDR3, the DNA is TGTGCCAGCAGTGGTACATCGACCGGCTACACCTTC.

This chain uses TRBV9 with TRBJ1-6, with D unresolved. Trimming left V 3 bases short and J 7 bases short, with 17 bases between. The CDR3 is 16 residues long. Germline V CDR1 and CDR2: SGDLS, YYNGEE. As DNA, the CDR3 is TGTGCCAGCAGCGCCCCAGCCGGGAAAGTAAATTCACCCCTCCACTTT. This gives the protein CASSAPAGKVNSPLHF.